One and the same sample provided the 27 T cell receptor beta chains below, sequenced in a study of PD-L1 blockade in urothelial cancer. The protocol was immunoSEQ multiplex PCR, while the TCRdb copy is restricted to in-frame clones and leaves out a portion. The sample contains over 50,000 clones, 86% of which appear only once. Sequencing used PBMCs, obtained around atezolizumab (anti-PD-L1) treatment. The source is a man aged 50-59 years with urothelial cancer.

V is TRBV18 and J is TRBJ2-1; TRBD1 might be the D (6 bases). Per the germline V gene, CDR1 is KGHSH and CDR2 is LQKENI. V was clipped by 8 bases and J by 0 bases, with 11 bases between them. The length of the CDR3 is 14 residues. CDR3 loop: CASRADSSYNEQFF. The CDR3 coding sequence is TGTGCCAGCCGCGCGGACAGCTCCTACAATGAGCAGTTCTTC.

J is TRBJ1-2 and V is TRBV5-4, with D perhaps matching TRBD1 (5 bases). The CDR3 runs 15 residues. V was clipped by 1 base and J by 4 bases, with 14 bases between them. CDR1 is SGHNT and CDR2 is YYREEE in the germline V gene (reference sequence). CDR3 region: CASSLSSGGVYGYTF. CDR3 DNA sequence: TGTGCCAGCAGCTTGTCATCCGGAGGGGTCTATGGCTACACCTTC.

The chain uses TRBV18 and TRBJ1-2; 10 bases agree with TRBD1. Looked up from germline, CDR1 is KGHSH and CDR2 is LQKENI. Unmatched junction bases numbered 5, after V lost 3 bases and J lost 4 bases. The CDR3 sequence is 15 residues long. CDR3 in DNA: TGTGCCAGCTCACCGGGGACAGGGGATTTCTATGGCTACACCTTC. This encodes CASSPGTGDFYGYTF.

The chain couples TRBV2 to TRBJ1-2; D may be TRBD1 (5 bases). This CDR3 has 14 amino acids. Germline lookup yields CDR1 SNHLY and CDR2 FYNNEI. The V end lost 4 bases, the J end lost 4 bases, and 13 bases lay between the germline ends. CDR3 loop: CASSGHRRVYGYTF. The CDR3 bases are TGTGCCAGCAGTGGACACAGGAGGGTCTATGGCTACACCTTC.

The chain links TRBV7-2 to TRBJ2-2; the D gene is possibly TRBD2 (6 bases). The germline V gene has CDR1 SGHTA and CDR2 FQGNSA. V lost 8 bases and J 6 bases, leaving 19 bases between the germline ends. The CDR3 has 15 residues. The DNA for the CDR3 is TGTGCCAGCTCTGGGCTAGCGCCGGGGGCCGGGGAGCTGTTTTTT. This sequence encodes CASSGLAPGAGELFF. Variable domain in full (rest from reference TRBV7-2 and TRBJ2-2): GAGVSQSPSNKVTEKGKDVELRCDPISGHTALYWYRQSLGQGLEFLIYFQGNSAPDKSGLPSDRFSAERTGGSVSTLTIQRTQQEDSAVYLCASSGLAPGAGELFFGEGSRLTVL.

The genes are TRBV29-1 and TRBJ2-5; D gene ambiguous. This CDR3 is built from 13 residues. Germline V gene sequence: CDR1 SQVTM, CDR2 ANQGSEA. Between the trimmed V and J ends, which lost 8 bases and 5 bases, there was a span of 18 bases. CDR3 bases: TGCAGCACCCAGATGGCTCCCTGGGAGACCCAGTACTTC. Translating gives CSTQMAPWETQYF.

This rearrangement joins TRBV7-2 to TRBJ2-1; 8 nucleotides agree with TRBD2. CDR3 size: 17 residues. After removal of 5 bases from V and 0 bases from J, the junction contained 9 bases not matched to a gene. The germline V gene encodes CDR1 SGHTA and CDR2 FQGNSA. This chain's CDR3 is CASSAVTSARSYNEQFF. CDR3 coding DNA: TGTGCCAGCAGCGCCGTGACTAGCGCCCGCTCCTACAATGAGCAGTTCTTC.

The chain combines TRBV6-5 with TRBJ2-2; 12 nucleotides align to TRBD2. V lost 8 bases, J lost 7 bases, and 8 bases stayed unmatched. The length of the CDR3 is 15 residues. Germline CDR1 MNHEY, CDR2 SVGAGI. The CDR3 sequence is CASGTGLAGIGELFF. The CDR3 nucleotides are TGTGCCAGCGGAACTGGACTAGCGGGAATCGGGGAGCTGTTTTTT.

In its sample, this clone was seen a few times. This chain links TRBV7-9 with TRBJ2-7; TRBD1 aligns across 8 bases. The CDR3 length is 15 residues. Trimming cost V 6 bases and J 1 base; bases outside gene matches: 8. Germline loops: CDR1 SEHNR, CDR2 FQNEAQ (reference sequence). The CDR3 region is CASRPGQGGSYEQYF. The DNA for the CDR3 is TGTGCCAGCAGGCCCGGACAGGGTGGATCCTACGAGCAGTACTTC.

This clone was recorded a few times. This chain connects TRBV4-1 to TRBJ1-3, with 9 bases lining up with TRBD1. The CDR3 has 19 residues. With V trimmed by 1 base and J by 0 bases, 10 bases remained unmatched. Germline-derived CDR1 and CDR2 are MGHRA and YSYEKL. CDR3: CASSQAGTGLNPSGNTIYF. For the CDR3, the DNA is TGCGCCAGCAGCCAAGCCGGGACAGGGCTAAACCCCTCTGGAAACACCATATATTTT.

The J gene is TRBJ1-6, the V gene TRBV6-1, with TRBD1 as a possible D gene (6 bases). The V gene lost 1 base and the J gene lost 1 base, with 11 bases spanning the gap. Germline-derived CDR1 and CDR2 are MNHNS and SASEGT. The CDR3 contains 17 residues. CDR3 nucleotides: TGTGCCAGCAGTGAAGACAGGGAGCTGTCCTATAATTCACCCCTCCACTTT. This sequence encodes CASSEDRELSYNSPLHF.

J is TRBJ2-7 and V is TRBV7-9; TRBD1 matches 8 bases. Trimming removed 8 bases from V and 1 base from J; junction bases left unmatched: 13. The germline V gene has CDR1 SEHNR and CDR2 FQNEAQ (reference sequence). CDR3 size: 16 residues. In DNA, the CDR3 is TGTGCCAGCCAGGGGACCGGGACAGGTTATTCCTACGAGCAGTACTTC. It translates to CASQGTGTGYSYEQYF.

The V gene is TRBV9, the J gene TRBJ2-5, with D maybe TRBD2 (6 bases). Trimming pared 2 bases from V and 7 bases from J, leaving 12 bases between. CDR1 is SGDLS and CDR2 is YYNGEE in the germline V gene. This CDR3 comprises 13 residues. CDR3 amino acids: CASSVSGGLTQYF. DNA for the CDR3: TGTGCCAGCAGCGTCAGCGGAGGGCTGACCCAGTACTTC.

This clone is a singleton in its sample. V and J are TRBV19 and TRBJ2-1; TRBD1 agrees at 9 bases. CDR3 size: 13 residues. The germline CDR1 and CDR2 sequences are LNHDA and SQIVND (reference sequence). The trim removed 4 bases at V and 8 bases at J, leaving 3 bases unmatched. The CDR3 DNA reads TGTGCCAGTAGTACCGACAGGGGGGATGAGCAGTTCTTC. Translation: CASSTDRGDEQFF.

The sample holds a few counts of this clone. The chain employs TRBV7-3 and TRBJ1-1, with a tentative D call TRBD1 (5 bases). This CDR3 is built from 16 residues. The ends were cut back, 1 base at V and 4 bases at J, with 16 bases in the middle. CDR1 is SGHTA and CDR2 is FQGTGA in the germline V gene. CDR3 residues: CASSLIGGDRSTEAFF. The CDR3 nucleotides read TGTGCCAGCAGCTTAATTGGGGGGGACCGGAGCACTGAAGCTTTCTTT.

This clone was detected once. This chain links TRBV19 with TRBJ1-5; 7 bases line up with TRBD1. The junction had 4 bases not matched to a gene; V was cut back by 4 bases and J by 1 base. The CDR3 extends over 15 amino acids. Germline V lookup: CDR1 LNHDA, CDR2 SQIVND (reference sequence). DNA of the CDR3: TGTGCCAGTAGTACTTACAGGGGCAGCAATCAGCCCCAGCATTTT. Translation gives CASSTYRGSNQPQHF.

The V gene is TRBV15, the J gene TRBJ2-3, with D tentatively TRBD1 (5 bases). Per germline, CDR1 LNHNV and CDR2 YYDKDF (reference sequence). Trimming took off 0 bases at V and 0 bases at J, with 13 bases between the two ends. The CDR3 is 17 residues long. The CDR3 region has the DNA TGTGCCACCAGCAGAGAGATGGGGCAGTCTAGCACAGATACGCAGTATTTT. Translated, it gives CATSREMGQSSTDTQYF.

This chain uses TRBV19 with TRBJ2-1, with 10 bases identical to TRBD1. Per the germline V gene, CDR1 is LNHDA and CDR2 is SQIVND (reference sequence). The CDR3 sequence is 13 residues long. After removal of 5 bases from V and 9 bases from J, the junction contained 4 bases not matched to a gene. CDR3 bases: TGTGCCAGTAGTCCGGGACAGGGGTCTGAGCAGTTCTTC. Its protein product is CASSPGQGSEQFF.

The rearrangement links TRBV27 to TRBJ2-7; D might be TRBD2 (6 bases). The CDR3 runs 14 residues. Trimming left V 3 bases short and J 4 bases short, with 13 bases between. Looked up from germline, CDR1 is MNHEY and CDR2 is SMNVEV (reference sequence). For the CDR3, the DNA is TGTGCCAGCAGTTTCGTGTCTGGGGGGTACGAGCAGTACTTC. The encoded protein is CASSFVSGGYEQYF.

The V call is TRBV9, the J call TRBJ2-2; TRBD2 matches 12 bases. V lost 0 bases and J lost 4; bases outside the gene matches: 7. The CDR3 is 18 amino acids. Germline CDR1 and CDR2: SGDLS and YYNGEE. DNA for the CDR3: TGTGCCAGCAGCGTAGGTCTAGCGGGAGGGCAGGGCACCGGGGAGCTGTTTTTT. Translation: CASSVGLAGGQGTGELFF.

V gene TRBV7-9 combines with J gene TRBJ2-5, with D possibly TRBD1 on 5 matching bases. Between the trimmed V and J ends, which lost 4 bases and 1 base, there was a span of 13 bases. The CDR3 is made up of 15 amino acids. CDR1 is SEHNR and CDR2 is FQNEAQ in the germline V gene (reference sequence). The CDR3 reads CASSWAGSSQETQYF. Here the CDR3 DNA reads TGTGCCAGCAGCTGGGCAGGGTCCAGCCAAGAGACCCAGTACTTC.

This sequence joins TRBV9 and TRBJ1-3; tentative D call: TRBD1 (6 bases). Germline V gene data show CDR1 as SGDLS and CDR2 as YYNGEE. V was pared by 4 bases and J by 8 bases, with 16 bases between. The CDR3 spans 14 residues. The CDR3 spells CASSTRQAFDTIYF. CDR3 bases: TGTGCCAGCAGCACCAGACAGGCCTTCGACACCATATATTTT.

V gene TRBV28 combines with J gene TRBJ2-1; TRBD2 matches 12 bases. In germline, CDR1 is MDHEN, CDR2 SYDVKM. The CDR3 is made up of 17 amino acids. J lost 5 bases, V lost 5 bases, and 10 bases had no gene match. CDR3 loop: CASSPPSGRDKNNEQFF. The CDR3 DNA follows: TGTGCCAGCAGTCCTCCTAGCGGGAGGGATAAAAACAATGAGCAGTTCTTC.

V is TRBV28 and J is TRBJ2-3, with 15 nucleotides matching TRBD2. CDR3 length equals 19 residues. The trim removed 7 bases at V and 5 bases at J, leaving 16 bases unmatched. Germline-derived CDR1 and CDR2 are MDHEN and SYDVKM. CDR3 coding DNA: TGTGCCAGCACTCTCTCCGGACTAGCGGGAGGGCCGTTCCTAGATACGCAGTATTTT. This encodes CASTLSGLAGGPFLDTQYF. Full variable domain (outside the CDR3, taken from reference TRBV28 and TRBJ2-3): DVKVTQSSRYLVKRTGEKVFLECVQDMDHENMFWYRQDPGLGLRLIYFSYDVKMKEKGDIPEGYSVSREKKERFSLILESASTNQTSMYLCASTLSGLAGGPFLDTQYFGPGTRLTVL.

V is TRBV6-5 and J is TRBJ2-3, with D perhaps TRBD1 (5 bases). Trimming cost V 0 bases and J 8 bases, with 15 bases left between them. The CDR3 spans 15 residues. Germline V gives CDR1 MNHEY, CDR2 SVGAGI. CDR3 DNA sequence: TGTGCCAGCAGTTACTCGAGACAGAACAAGCTTACGCAGTATTTT. Residues: CASSYSRQNKLTQYF.

This chain joins TRBV5-1 and TRBJ1-2; tentative D call: TRBD1 (5 bases). The CDR3 sequence is 15 residues long. Germline V lookup: CDR1 SGHRS, CDR2 YFSETQ. V lost 4 bases, J lost 0 bases, and 13 bases lay in between. The CDR3 is CASSLAGTTNYGYTF. Here the CDR3 DNA reads TGCGCCAGCAGCCTAGCGGGGACTACTAACTATGGCTACACCTTC. Looking up the rest from reference TRBV5-1 and TRBJ1-2 gives the full variable domain: KAGVTQTPRYLIKTRGQQVTLSCSPISGHRSVSWYQQTPGQGLQFLFEYFSETQRNKGNFPGRFSGRQFSNSRSEMNVSTLELGDSALYLCASSLAGTTNYGYTFGSGTRLTVV.

V usage is TRBV20-1 and J usage is TRBJ2-7, with D possibly matching TRBD1 (6 bases). The V end was cut by 6 bases, the J end by 6 bases, with 12 bases between. Germline values: CDR1 DFQATT, CDR2 SNEGSKA (reference sequence). The CDR3 covers 11 residues. The CDR3 region is CSARGLGEQYF. The CDR3 region has the DNA TGCAGTGCCAGGGGTTTAGGCGAGCAGTACTTC.